This T cell receptor beta chain was observed in a study of response to subunit inactivated influenza vaccine. Using its own MiXCR run on the RT-PCR reads, TCRdb lists one record per CDR3 protein. Of around 570,000 distinct CDR3 sequences in the sample, around 11% are singletons; the top ten hold about 11%. V shed 6 bases and J shed 13 bases, with 13 bases lying between them. This CDR3 is 12 amino acids long. Germline CDR1 reads MNHEY; CDR2 reads SVGEGT. These data also featured in a second study, about T cells expressing NK-cell markers. That report adds: For TCR beta, cDNA was produced by 5'RACE template switching with UMIs. Several of the donors also had these clonotypes leading their CD3+CD56-NKG2C+ fraction.

The sample here was PBMCs from blood, taken on the day of vaccination. The origin of this receptor is a man in his fifties who received an inactivated influenza vaccine. The rearrangement joins TRBV6-2 or TRBV6-3 to TRBJ1-6, with a weak D call TRBD1 (6 bases). CDR3 loop: CASSRQGTPLHF. The CDR3 DNA sequence: TGTGCCAGCAGCCGTCAGGGGACGCCCCTCCACTTT.